What follows are 30 T cell receptor beta chains derived from one specimen sequenced in a study of CD8+ T cells in alopecia areata. After isolation, RNA underwent reverse transcription to generate cDNA as the sequencing template. This table comes from immunoSEQ multiplex PCR, and its TCRdb copy is limited to in-frame clones, with some not included. The sample has some 170,000 clones, around 64% seen once. The source was CD8+ T cells sorted from blood, collected at week 0. Source of these receptors: a human donor with alopecia areata.

The rearrangement uses TRBV7-9 and TRBJ1-1; unclear D gene. V was clipped by 5 bases and J by 1 base, with 2 bases between them. CDR3 length: 11 amino acids. Germline CDR1 SEHNR, CDR2 FQNEAQ (reference sequence). The CDR3, as DNA: TGTGCCAGCAGCACGAACACTGAAGCTTTCTTT. Encoded protein: CASSTNTEAFF.

V is TRBV29-1 and J is TRBJ1-2; 7 nucleotides match TRBD1. The CDR3 length is 12 residues. The V gene's germline CDR1 is SQVTM and CDR2 ANQGSEA. The V and J ends lost 4 bases and 4 bases, in that order; junction bases with no gene match: 3. CDR3 amino acids: CSVGEGAYGYTF. The DNA of the CDR3 is TGCAGCGTTGGAGAGGGGGCCTATGGCTACACCTTC.

The CDR3 DNA follows: TGCGCCAGCAGCCAAGAGTTCAAGGGGGGATATGGCTACACCTTC. Protein sequence: CASSQEFKGGYGYTF. The chain is built from TRBV4-1 and TRBJ1-2, with D possibly being TRBD1 (6 bases). The CDR3 has 15 amino acids. Trimming removed 0 bases at V and 5 bases at J, with 13 bases between. From germline, CDR1 is MGHRA and CDR2 YSYEKL.

This chain links TRBV27 with TRBJ2-7, with D possibly called TRBD1 or TRBD2 (6 bases each). CDR1 and CDR2 from the germline V gene are MNHEY and SMNVEV (reference sequence). V was trimmed by 5 bases and J by 3 bases, leaving 11 bases between them. There are 13 residues in the CDR3. This chain's CDR3 is CASSKGGHYEQYF. The CDR3 DNA is TGTGCCAGCAGTAAGGGGGGCCACTACGAGCAGTACTTC.

V is TRBV27 and J is TRBJ1-5; D not resolved. The CDR3 totals 12 residues. From germline, CDR1 is MNHEY and CDR2 SMNVEV (reference sequence). The germline V and J ends were trimmed by 8 bases and 2 bases, with 7 bases remaining between them. In nucleotides, the CDR3 is TGTGCCAGCCGGTCGGGCAATCAGCCCCAGCATTTT. Translated, it gives CASRSGNQPQHF.

The chain employs TRBV29-1 and TRBJ2-2; D ambiguous. Deletions cut 3 bases from V and 1 base from J, with 9 bases between. Looked up from germline, CDR1 is SQVTM and CDR2 is ANQGSEA. CDR3 length equals 14 residues. The CDR3 nucleotides are TGCAGCGTTGAGGTCGCGGAGAACACCGGGGAGCTGTTTTTT. It translates to CSVEVAENTGELFF.

The chain's CDR3 is CASSSLIPEQYF. The CDR3 bases are TGTGCCAGCAGCTCACTGATCCCCGAGCAGTACTTC. The rearrangement links TRBV7-9 to TRBJ2-7; no clear D. The V and J ends lost 4 bases and 6 bases respectively, with 10 bases between them. The CDR3 totals 12 residues. The germline CDR1 and CDR2 sequences are SEHNR and FQNEAQ (reference sequence).

This clone was observed a handful of times. The chain employs TRBV21-1 and TRBJ2-7; no check of the table's D call, TRBD2, against the DNA was made. TRBV21-1 is deemed a pseudogene. The CDR3 sequence is 9 residues long. CDR3 protein: CASKADLYF. The CDR3 bases are TGTGCCAGCAAGGCAGACTTGTACTTC.

The V call is TRBV29-1, the J call TRBJ2-7; weak D call: TRBD1 (5 bases). V was pared by 0 bases and J by 3 bases, with 15 bases between. Per the germline V gene, CDR1 is SQVTM and CDR2 is ANQGSEA. CDR3 length: 15 residues. The CDR3 loop is CSVEDHDRRNYEQYF. In nucleotides, the CDR3 is TGCAGCGTTGAAGATCACGACAGAAGGAACTACGAGCAGTACTTC.

This clone was observed a handful of times. The rearrangement joins TRBV12-5 to TRBJ1-1, with TRBD1 identical over 8 bases. CDR3 length: 15 amino acids. Germline CDR1 and CDR2: LGHNT and FRNRAP. The junction had 11 bases not matched to a gene; V was cut back by 1 base and J by 10 bases. The CDR3 region has the DNA TGTGCTAGTGGTTTGGACGAGGACAGGGTTCAGCGAGCTTTCTTT. Protein sequence: CASGLDEDRVQRAFF.

The rearrangement uses TRBV29-1 and TRBJ2-1; a possible D gene is TRBD1 (6 bases). The CDR3 extends over 13 amino acids. V lost 4 bases and J 8 bases, leaving 15 bases between the germline ends. The germline V gene has CDR1 SQVTM and CDR2 ANQGSEA. CDR3 bases: TGCAGCGTTGCCTCCCCCAGGGGCCATGAGCAGTTCTTC. Its translation is CSVASPRGHEQFF.

This chain connects TRBV15 to TRBJ2-7; perhaps TRBD2 as D (7 bases). Germline CDR1 and CDR2: LNHNV and YYDKDF (reference sequence). V dropped 1 base and J dropped 2 bases, with 15 bases sitting between them. CDR3 length: 16 amino acids. The CDR3 sequence: CATSRGTWGGPYEQYF. CDR3 bases: TGTGCCACCAGCAGAGGAACCTGGGGGGGCCCCTACGAGCAGTACTTC.

This clone showed up just a few times. The rearrangement uses TRBV29-1 and TRBJ2-1, with 9 bases lining up with TRBD2. The CDR3 sequence is 15 residues long. CDR1 and CDR2 from the germline V gene are SQVTM and ANQGSEA. V lost 3 bases and J lost 4; bases outside the gene matches: 7. CDR3 residues: CSVDKRGVTYNEQFF. The CDR3, as DNA: TGCAGCGTTGACAAGCGGGGGGTTACATACAATGAGCAGTTCTTC.

This clone has more than one count but fewer than ten. The chain combines TRBV7-9 with TRBJ2-1, with 10 bases identical to TRBD2. J was trimmed by 12 bases and V by 5 bases; bases with no gene match: 7. The CDR3 is 13 amino acids. Germline V gene lookup returns CDR1 SEHNR and CDR2 FQNEAQ (reference sequence). The CDR3 bases are TGTGCCAGCAGCCCTCGAGTAGCGGGGGGGCAGTTCTTC. Protein product: CASSPRVAGGQFF.

This clone showed up just a few times. This chain connects TRBV13 to TRBJ2-1; D gene uncertain. The CDR3 contains 13 residues. Germline-derived CDR1 and CDR2 are PRHDT and FYEKMQ (reference sequence). Deletions cut 5 bases from V and 0 bases from J, with 5 bases between. For the CDR3, the DNA is TGTGCCAGCAGCCCCGACTCCTACAATGAGCAGTTCTTC. Translation gives CASSPDSYNEQFF.

This rearrangement joins TRBV13 to TRBJ2-1; D not resolved. Germline CDR1 and CDR2: PRHDT and FYEKMQ (reference sequence). Trimming pared 4 bases from V and 3 bases from J, leaving 7 bases between. This CDR3 comprises 13 residues. DNA of the CDR3: TGTGCCAGCAGCTATGGAGACTACAATGAGCAGTTCTTC. Protein sequence: CASSYGDYNEQFF.

This rearrangement joins TRBV9 to TRBJ2-5; D call uncertain. Per the germline V gene, CDR1 is SGDLS and CDR2 is YYNGEE. V lost 3 bases to trimming and J lost 0 bases, with 9 bases between them. The CDR3 spans 14 residues. CDR3: CASSAPVDQETQYF. DNA for the CDR3: TGTGCCAGCAGCGCCCCGGTCGACCAAGAGACCCAGTACTTC.

The chain links TRBV6-5 to TRBJ2-7, with D tentatively TRBD1 (5 bases). CDR1 and CDR2 from the germline V gene are MNHEY and SVGAGI. V shed 6 bases and J shed 6 bases, with 15 bases lying between them. The CDR3 sequence is 13 residues long. The CDR3: CASSNVLGVEQYF. The CDR3, as DNA: TGTGCCAGCAGCAACGTTCTAGGGGTCGAGCAGTACTTC.

This clone was found once. V usage is TRBV29-1 and J usage is TRBJ1-1; 9 bases agree with TRBD1. J was trimmed by 6 bases and V by 0 bases; bases with no gene match: 2. This CDR3 region has 13 residues. The V gene's germline CDR1 is SQVTM and CDR2 ANQGSEA. This CDR3 is CSVEEQGAAEAFF. The DNA for the CDR3 is TGCAGCGTTGAAGAACAGGGGGCAGCTGAAGCTTTCTTT. The complete variable domain, with remaining parts taken from reference TRBV29-1 and TRBJ1-1, reads SAVISQKPSRDICQRGTSLTIQCQVDSQVTMMFWYRQQPGQSLTLIATANQGSEATYESGFVIDKFPISRPNLTFSTLTVSNMSPEDSSIYLCSVEEQGAAEAFFGQGTRLTVV.

A note on this clone: This specimen includes other DNA sequences encoding the same CDR3. The chain carries TRBV15 and TRBJ1-1; D possibly corresponds to TRBD1 (5 bases). Per the germline V gene, CDR1 is LNHNV and CDR2 is YYDKDF (reference sequence). The V and J ends lost 1 base and 5 bases respectively, with 8 bases between them. The CDR3 runs to 13 residues. The CDR3 sequence is CATSRAGGTEAFF. The CDR3 nucleotides are TGTGCCACCAGCAGAGCCGGGGGGACTGAAGCTTTCTTT.

The chain links TRBV6-5 to TRBJ2-1, with 10 bases identical to TRBD1. V shed 6 bases, J shed 8 bases, and the junction held 7 bases outside the gene matches. Germline V gene lookup returns CDR1 MNHEY and CDR2 SVGAGI. The CDR3 runs 14 residues. This chain's CDR3 is CASRETGGWDEQFF. CDR3 coding DNA: TGTGCCAGCAGAGAGACAGGGGGCTGGGATGAGCAGTTCTTC.

The CDR3 DNA sequence: TGTGCCAGCAGTACGACAGGGAACACTGAAGCTTTCTTT. Residues: CASSTTGNTEAFF. The V call is TRBV6-5, the J call TRBJ1-1, with a tentative D call TRBD1 (6 bases). The CDR3 consists of 13 residues. Germline V gene lookup returns CDR1 MNHEY and CDR2 SVGAGI. The V end was cut by 5 bases, the J end by 1 base, with 8 bases between.

This clone was seen just once. This chain links TRBV29-1 with TRBJ2-1; 9 nucleotides line up with TRBD1. Germline CDR1 is SQVTM and CDR2 is ANQGSEA. V trimming: 3 bases; J trimming: 7 bases; junction bases outside the gene matches: 4. The CDR3 runs 13 residues. The CDR3 is CSVDPGQGNEQFF. In DNA form, the CDR3 reads TGCAGCGTTGATCCGGGACAGGGAAATGAGCAGTTCTTC.

V gene TRBV28 combines with J gene TRBJ1-2; D is undetermined. Trimming removed 4 bases from V and 4 bases from J, with 4 bases in between. This CDR3 has 11 amino acids. Germline V gives CDR1 MDHEN, CDR2 SYDVKM. The CDR3 nucleotides are TGTGCCAGCAGTTACAGCTATGGCTACACCTTC. It is translated as CASSYSYGYTF.

The chain recombines TRBV29-1 with TRBJ2-7; 8 bases map to TRBD1. CDR3 length: 12 amino acids. Germline lookup yields CDR1 SQVTM and CDR2 ANQGSEA. J was trimmed by 6 bases and V by 8 bases; bases with no gene match: 9. The CDR3 loop is CSLADRAGEQYF. The DNA of the CDR3 is TGCAGCCTGGCGGACAGGGCTGGCGAGCAGTACTTC.

The chain combines TRBV29-1 with TRBJ2-7; TRBD1 is a possible D gene (6 bases). V dropped 3 bases and J dropped 1 base, with 10 bases sitting between them. The CDR3 runs to 13 residues. Germline CDR1 SQVTM, CDR2 ANQGSEA. The CDR3 DNA is TGCAGCGTTGATATCCAGGGGTCCTACGAGCAGTACTTC. It encodes CSVDIQGSYEQYF.

In its sample, this clone was seen a few times. This chain joins TRBV5-1 and TRBJ2-7, with D uncertain. The CDR3 is 13 amino acids. V was trimmed by 4 bases and J by 1 base, leaving 9 bases between them. Per germline, CDR1 SGHRS and CDR2 YFSETQ. CDR3 coding DNA: TGCGCCAGCAGCATCACTACTTCCTACGAGCAGTACTTC. Protein sequence: CASSITTSYEQYF.

V is TRBV30 and J is TRBJ2-1, with D unclear. Germline assignment: CDR1 GTSNPN and CDR2 SVGIG (reference sequence). Trimming cost V 4 bases and J 0 bases, with 10 bases left between them. The CDR3 is 14 residues long. Written as DNA, the CDR3 is TGTGCCTGGAACCGAATGAGCTCCTACAATGAGCAGTTCTTC. It codes for CAWNRMSSYNEQFF.

The chain couples TRBV6-1 to TRBJ1-5, with 7 bases aligning to TRBD1. CDR3 length equals 12 residues. CDR1 and CDR2 from the germline V gene are MNHNS and SASEGT. Unmatched junction bases numbered 1, after V lost 6 bases and J lost 5 bases. The CDR3 region has the DNA TGTGCCAGCAGGGACAGGTATCAGCCCCAGCATTTT. Amino acids: CASRDRYQPQHF.

This clone was observed a single time. The V gene is TRBV13, the J gene TRBJ1-6; no reliable D call. Germline V lookup: CDR1 PRHDT, CDR2 FYEKMQ (reference sequence). The V end lost 0 bases, the J end lost 6 bases, and 9 bases lay between the germline ends. CDR3 length: 15 residues. Written as DNA, the CDR3 is TGTGCCAGCAGCTTAGGAGGGTTAGGTAATTCACCCCTCCACTTT. As protein: CASSLGGLGNSPLHF.